The 17 T cell receptor beta chains given below trace back to one sample, sequenced in a study of blood T cell repertoires in COVID-19. Method: immunoSEQ multiplex PCR; TCRdb's copy keeps in-frame clones and lacks some. The table shows about 44,000 clones, with about 85% occurring only once. Source material: peripheral blood. The receptors derive from a woman over 75 in a cohort sampled during active or convalescent COVID-19.

The table lists this clone with a count of one. The V gene is TRBV2, the J gene TRBJ1-5; D unclear. Trimming removed 1 base at V and 1 base at J, with 8 bases between. The CDR3 has 15 residues. Germline-derived CDR1 and CDR2 are SNHLY and FYNNEI. The CDR3 here is CASSEGVRSNQPQHF. CDR3 in DNA: TGTGCCAGCAGTGAAGGGGTGAGGAGCAATCAGCCCCAGCATTTT.

The chain has TRBV10-3 and TRBJ2-6, with 12 bases matching TRBD1. Germline CDR1 ENHRY, CDR2 SYGVKD. There are 18 residues in the CDR3. Losses at the gene ends were 11 bases for V and 3 bases for J; bases not matched to a gene: 14. The CDR3 spells CAVNPGQGAKGGANVLTF. The CDR3 nucleotides are TGTGCCGTTAATCCGGGACAGGGGGCTAAAGGTGGGGCCAACGTCCTGACTTTC.

The chain couples TRBV19 to TRBJ1-1, with a possible D match to TRBD1 (6 bases). V lost 9 bases and J lost 4, with 15 bases in between. Per the germline V gene, CDR1 is LNHDA and CDR2 is SQIVND (reference sequence). The CDR3 is 13 residues long. The CDR3: CASKGQSSTEAFF. The CDR3 DNA reads as TGTGCCAGCAAGGGACAATCCAGCACTGAAGCTTTCTTT.

The chain links TRBV7-2 to TRBJ2-7, with 7 positions matching TRBD2. Losses at the gene ends were 5 bases for V and 0 bases for J; bases not matched to a gene: 19. CDR3 length: 19 residues. The germline V gene encodes CDR1 SGHTA and CDR2 FQGNSA. CDR3 loop: CASSIRGGSTEGFSYEQYF. As DNA, the CDR3 is TGTGCCAGCAGCATTAGGGGCGGGAGTACAGAGGGCTTCTCCTACGAGCAGTACTTC.

This sequence joins TRBV7-9 and TRBJ2-3; the match to TRBD2 covers 10 bases. The junction had 8 bases not matched to a gene; V was cut back by 5 bases and J by 0 bases. CDR1 is SEHNR, CDR2 FQNEAQ, per germline (reference sequence). The CDR3 is 17 amino acids. For the CDR3, the DNA is TGTGCCAGCAGCCATACGACTAGCGGGTATAGCACAGATACGCAGTATTTT. Translation gives CASSHTTSGYSTDTQYF.

This sequence joins TRBV25-1 and TRBJ1-1, with D perhaps TRBD1 (5 bases). V dropped 0 bases and J dropped 1 base, with 12 bases sitting between them. The CDR3 totals 16 residues. The germline gives CDR1 MGHDK, CDR2 SYGVNS. CDR3 coding DNA: TGTGCCAGCAGTGAATATGGCAGCCAGGGGAACACTGAAGCTTTCTTT. Translated: CASSEYGSQGNTEAFF.

The rearrangement joins TRBV6-5 to TRBJ1-3; the D gene is possibly TRBD1 (6 bases). The germline V gene encodes CDR1 MNHEY and CDR2 SVGAGI. Deletions cut 6 bases from V and 4 bases from J, with 13 bases between. CDR3 length equals 14 residues. For the CDR3, the DNA is TGTGCCAGCAGCCGCCCAGGGGACGGAAACACCATATATTTT. Translation: CASSRPGDGNTIYF.

This rearrangement joins TRBV28 to TRBJ2-5; TRBD2 aligns across 8 bases. Losses at the gene ends were 3 bases for V and 2 bases for J; bases not matched to a gene: 8. There are 16 residues in the CDR3. The V gene's germline CDR1 is MDHEN and CDR2 SYDVKM. The CDR3 spells CASSLGVAGYQETQYF. The CDR3 bases are TGTGCCAGCAGTTTGGGAGTAGCGGGATATCAAGAGACCCAGTACTTC.

CDR3 DNA sequence: TGCAGCACCCGACGGGGTACGCAGCCAGATACGCAGTATTTT. Translation: CSTRRGTQPDTQYF. This chain links TRBV29-1 with TRBJ2-3, with D tentatively TRBD2 (5 bases). Germline-derived CDR1 and CDR2 are SQVTM and ANQGSEA. The CDR3 consists of 14 residues. V dropped 8 bases and J dropped 4 bases, with 19 bases sitting between them.

This chain links TRBV9 with TRBJ2-1; the match to TRBD2 covers 12 bases. J was trimmed by 4 bases and V by 1 base; bases with no gene match: 9. The germline gives CDR1 SGDLS, CDR2 YYNGEE. This CDR3 is built from 18 residues. As DNA, the CDR3 is TGTGCCAGCAGCGTAACCGAGTCTAGCGGGGGGGCTTACAATGAGCAGTTCTTC. Translated: CASSVTESSGGAYNEQFF.

This chain joins TRBV10-2 and TRBJ1-1; D is unresolved. V was trimmed by 4 bases and J by 1 base, leaving 10 bases between them. Germline V gene sequence: CDR1 WSHSY, CDR2 SAAADI. The CDR3 is 14 amino acids. CDR3 protein: CASSAVSGNTEAFF. The CDR3 DNA is TGCGCCAGCAGTGCGGTTTCGGGGAACACTGAAGCTTTCTTT.

This clone has only one observation. The chain joins TRBV7-9 to TRBJ2-1, with 9 bases that match TRBD1. The CDR3 length is 16 residues. Germline V gene sequence: CDR1 SEHNR, CDR2 FQNEAQ (reference sequence). V lost 4 bases, J lost 4 bases, and 8 bases stayed unmatched. CDR3: CASSSDRGWGYNEQFF. The CDR3 DNA is TGTGCCAGCAGCTCGGACAGGGGTTGGGGATACAATGAGCAGTTCTTC.

The chain links TRBV7-2 to TRBJ1-2, with 8 bases matching TRBD1. V gave up 6 bases and J gave up 7 bases; unmatched junction bases: 10. This CDR3 region has 14 residues. The germline V gene has CDR1 SGHTA and CDR2 FQGNSA. The CDR3 nucleotides read TGTGCCAGCAGTCCCATCGGGACAGGACTTGGCTACACCTTC. Protein: CASSPIGTGLGYTF.

The genes are TRBV9 and TRBJ2-5; the match to TRBD1 covers 8 bases. The germline V gene has CDR1 SGDLS and CDR2 YYNGEE. Trimming at V came to 7 bases and at J to 5 bases, leaving 4 bases not matched to a gene. This CDR3 has 12 amino acids. The CDR3 DNA sequence: TGTGCCAGCGCCGGACAGGGCGAGACCCAGTACTTC. It specifies CASAGQGETQYF. Looking up the rest from reference TRBV9 and TRBJ2-5 gives the full variable domain: DSGVTQTPKHLITATGQRVTLRCSPRSGDLSVYWYQQSLDQGLQFLIQYYNGEERAKGNILERFSAQQFPDLHSELNLSSLELGDSALYFCASAGQGETQYFGPGTRLLVL.

The chain uses TRBV19 and TRBJ2-5; 8 nucleotides line up with TRBD1. Germline-derived CDR1 and CDR2 are LNHDA and SQIVND (reference sequence). The CDR3 loop spans 14 amino acids. V shed 9 bases, J shed 5 bases, and the junction held 11 bases outside the gene matches. In DNA form, the CDR3 reads TGTGCCAGCCGCGACAGGGGAAGGGGGGAGACCCAGTACTTC. It codes for CASRDRGRGETQYF.

The J gene is TRBJ2-5, the V gene TRBV5-4, with TRBD1 matching 8 bases. CDR3 size: 14 residues. Per germline, CDR1 SGHNT and CDR2 YYREEE (reference sequence). V shed 4 bases, J shed 5 bases, and the junction held 7 bases outside the gene matches. Here the CDR3 DNA reads TGTGCCAGCAGCCAAAGTACAGGGGGGGAGACCCAGTACTTC. Its translation is CASSQSTGGETQYF. Full variable domain (outside the CDR3, taken from reference TRBV5-4 and TRBJ2-5): ETGVTQSPTHLIKTRGQQVTLRCSSQSGHNTVSWYQQALGQGPQFIFQYYREEENGRGNFPPRFSGLQFPNYSSELNVNALELDDSALYLCASSQSTGGETQYFGPGTRLLVL.

The chain uses TRBV6-6 and TRBJ1-2; D remains unclear. Germline V CDR1 and CDR2: MNHNY, SVGAGI (reference sequence). The V and J ends lost 7 bases and 5 bases respectively, with 11 bases between them. The CDR3 spans 12 residues. The CDR3 sequence: CASTLTGYGYTF. The DNA of the CDR3 is TGTGCCAGCACCCTTACGGGATATGGCTACACCTTC.